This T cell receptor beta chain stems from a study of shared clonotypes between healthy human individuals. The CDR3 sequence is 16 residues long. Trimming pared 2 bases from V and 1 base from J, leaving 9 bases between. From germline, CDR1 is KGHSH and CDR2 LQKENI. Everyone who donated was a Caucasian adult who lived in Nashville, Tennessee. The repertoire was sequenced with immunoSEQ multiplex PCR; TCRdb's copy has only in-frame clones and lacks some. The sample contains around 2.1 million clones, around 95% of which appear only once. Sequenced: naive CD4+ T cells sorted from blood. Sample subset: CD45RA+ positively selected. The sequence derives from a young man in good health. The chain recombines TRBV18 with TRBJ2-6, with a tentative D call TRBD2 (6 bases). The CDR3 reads CASSPTAGSGANVLTF. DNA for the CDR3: TGTGCCAGCTCACCAACGGCGGGGTCTGGGGCCAACGTCCTGACTTTC.